Presented here are 22 T cell receptor beta chains from one specimen sequenced in a study of Graves' ophthalmopathy and Graves' hyperthyroidism. Using RNA transcripts, the TCR beta CDR3 regions were amplified. After a first-round RT-PCR with HTBI primers, a second-round multiplex PCR was run. TCRdb processed the multiplex PCR reads anew with MiXCR; each CDR3 protein has one entry. This table holds approximately 1.2 million distinct CDR3 sequences, 36% found once. The material sequenced was peripheral blood or thyroid tissue (not recorded which). Every receptor here comes from an adult man with Graves' hyperthyroidism.

The chain is built from TRBV7-9 and TRBJ1-1; weak D call: TRBD1 (6 bases). Germline V gene lookup returns CDR1 SEHNR and CDR2 FQNEAQ (reference sequence). Trimming left V 2 bases short and J 0 bases short, with 13 bases between. The length of the CDR3 is 16 residues. The CDR3 protein is CASSLRGLGMNTEAFF. DNA of the CDR3: TGTGCCAGCAGCTTACGGGGGCTTGGGATGAACACTGAAGCTTTCTTT.

This clonotype turned up a few times. This chain connects TRBV24-1 to TRBJ2-3; no clear D. CDR1 and CDR2 from the germline V gene are KGHDR and SFDVKD. Trimming removed 9 bases from V and 0 bases from J, with 9 bases in between. CDR3 length: 13 residues. The CDR3 spells CATSRPSTDTQYF. The CDR3 DNA sequence: TGTGCCACCTCTCGGCCCAGCACAGATACGCAGTATTTT.

The V call is TRBV7-2, the J call TRBJ1-6; TRBD1 aligns across 7 bases. V lost 3 bases and J lost 10; bases outside the gene matches: 9. In germline, CDR1 is SGHTA, CDR2 FQGNSA. The CDR3 sequence is 15 residues long. CDR3 coding DNA: TGTGCCAGCAGCTTGGGGTCAGGGGGACGATCACCCCTCCACTTT. Translating it yields CASSLGSGGRSPLHF.

This clonotype appeared many times. The genes are TRBV29-1 and TRBJ1-1; 9 bases are shared with TRBD1. The ends lost 7 bases at V and 6 bases at J; junction bases unmatched: 3. Germline V gives CDR1 SQVTM, CDR2 ANQGSEA. The CDR3 is 11 amino acids. CDR3: CSARQGAEAFF. As DNA, the CDR3 is TGCAGCGCCAGACAGGGGGCTGAAGCTTTCTTT.

This clonotype appeared many times. The chain joins TRBV6-2 or TRBV6-3 to TRBJ1-1; 7 bases map to TRBD1. Trimming removed 6 bases from V and 12 bases from J; junction bases left unmatched: 10. Germline V CDR1 and CDR2: MNHEY, SVGEGT. The CDR3 is 12 amino acids. The CDR3 here is CASSQGQRTTFF. As DNA, the CDR3 is TGTGCCAGCAGCCAGGGACAGCGTACAACTTTCTTT.

This clonotype was detected ten times or more. V usage is TRBV19 and J usage is TRBJ1-5, with 8 bases fitting TRBD1. Germline CDR1 LNHDA, CDR2 SQIVND (reference sequence). V lost 8 bases and J lost 4; bases outside the gene matches: 4. The CDR3 spans 13 residues. The CDR3 DNA is TGTGCCAGTCGGGACAGGACGAATCAGCCCCAGCATTTT. Amino acid sequence: CASRDRTNQPQHF.

The sample holds many counts of this clonotype. V is TRBV11-2 and J is TRBJ1-6, with TRBD1 identical over 10 bases. V dropped 4 bases and J dropped 10; count of bases not matched to a gene: 7. The CDR3 runs 15 residues. Germline lookup yields CDR1 SGHAT and CDR2 FQNNGV. The CDR3 spells CASSSMTGGESPLHF. The CDR3 nucleotides read TGTGCCAGCAGCTCCATGACAGGGGGCGAGTCACCCCTCCACTTT. The full variable domain, with the rest looked up from reference TRBV11-2 and TRBJ1-6, is EAGVAQSPRYKIIEKRQSVAFWCNPISGHATLYWYQQILGQGPKLLIQFQNNGVVDDSQLPKDRFSAERLKGVDSTLKIQPAKLEDSAVYLCASSSMTGGESPLHFGNGTRLTVT.

In regard to this clonotype: One end of the junction does not line up with germline, which may come from a read error. The rearrangement joins TRBV7-9 to TRBJ1-5; D perhaps matches TRBD1 (5 bases). CDR1 and CDR2 from the germline V gene are SEHNR and FQNEAQ (reference sequence). The CDR3 loop spans 15 amino acids. CDR3 sequence: CASSLDRGPNRPQHF. CDR3 nucleotides: TGTGCCAGCAGCTTAGATCGGGGCCCCAATCGGCCCCAGCATTTT.

This clonotype was detected many times. The chain uses TRBV7-8 and TRBJ2-7; D unclear. The germline V gene has CDR1 SGHVS and CDR2 FQNEAQ. V was cut by 4 bases and J by 3 bases, with 7 bases left in between. The CDR3 sequence is 12 residues long. CDR3 sequence reads: CASSSSVYEQYF. The CDR3 DNA is TGTGCCAGCAGCTCCTCCGTCTACGAGCAGTACTTC.

Note on this clonotype: With a much larger clone just one base away, this may be a read error. This chain uses TRBV20-1 with TRBJ1-2; D call uncertain. V shed 2 bases and J shed 3 bases, with 13 bases lying between them. The CDR3 consists of 14 residues. The V gene's germline CDR1 is DFQATT and CDR2 SNEGSKA (reference sequence). The CDR3 DNA is TGCAGTGCTAGAAATACGGTCAGAGACTATGGCTACACCTTC. Its translation: CSARNTVRDYGYTF.

CDR3 coding DNA: TGTGCCAGCAGCCCAGAGCGGGGGGGCCAAGAGACCCAGTACTTC. It codes for CASSPERGGQETQYF. The gene calls are TRBV7-9 and TRBJ2-5; 10 positions match TRBD2. Germline loops: CDR1 SEHNR, CDR2 FQNEAQ (reference sequence). The CDR3 runs 15 residues. The V and J ends lost 5 bases and 1 base, in that order; junction bases with no gene match: 4.

The chain couples TRBV2 to TRBJ1-5, with D unresolved. The germline CDR1 and CDR2 sequences are SNHLY and FYNNEI. This CDR3 spans 14 amino acids. V lost 0 bases and J 4 bases, leaving 7 bases between the germline ends. CDR3 region: CASSEALGNQPQHF. The CDR3 coding sequence is TGTGCCAGCAGTGAAGCGCTTGGGAATCAGCCCCAGCATTTT.

This chain links TRBV10-3 with TRBJ2-7, with 8 bases aligning to TRBD1. The J segment lost 3 bases and the V segment lost 5 bases, leaving 6 bases of the junction unmatched. The CDR3 covers 14 residues. CDR1 is ENHRY and CDR2 is SYGVKD in the germline V gene. CDR3 sequence (DNA): TGTGCCATCAGTCGGACAGGGCAGGACTACGAGCAGTACTTC. This sequence encodes CAISRTGQDYEQYF.

This clonotype was detected only a few times. The CDR3 loop reads CASSSKDRGLREQYF. CDR3 DNA: TGTGCCAGCAGCTCGAAGGACAGGGGGCTGAGGGAGCAGTACTTC. The chain uses TRBV5-4 and TRBJ2-7, with TRBD1 identical over 11 bases. Per germline, CDR1 SGHNT and CDR2 YYREEE (reference sequence). J was trimmed by 7 bases and V by 3 bases; bases with no gene match: 9. The CDR3 covers 15 residues. Drawing the rest from reference TRBV5-4 and TRBJ2-7, the complete variable domain is ETGVTQSPTHLIKTRGQQVTLRCSSQSGHNTVSWYQQALGQGPQFIFQYYREEENGRGNFPPRFSGLQFPNYSSELNVNALELDDSALYLCASSSKDRGLREQYFGPGTRLTVT.

The chain combines TRBV7-9 with TRBJ1-1, with D uncertain. The CDR3 has 16 residues. V dropped 5 bases and J dropped 1 base, with 17 bases sitting between them. From germline, CDR1 is SEHNR and CDR2 FQNEAQ (reference sequence). The CDR3 nucleotides are TGTGCCAGCAGCCCCCCTCAAGGGTCCTCGAACACTGAAGCTTTCTTT. Protein product: CASSPPQGSSNTEAFF.

The V gene is TRBV5-5, the J gene TRBJ1-1; no clear D. Germline-derived CDR1 and CDR2 are SGHKS and YYEKEE (reference sequence). This CDR3 has 14 amino acids. Trimming took off 1 base at V and 1 base at J, with 8 bases between the two ends. CDR3 region: CASSLIKGNTEAFF. Here the CDR3 DNA reads TGTGCCAGCAGCTTGATCAAGGGGAACACTGAAGCTTTCTTT.

A single count supports this clonotype. The chain employs TRBV29-1 and TRBJ1-1; unclear D gene. V gave up 8 bases and J gave up 1 base, with 11 bases separating them. Per germline, CDR1 SQVTM and CDR2 ANQGSEA. This CDR3 has 12 residues. The CDR3 region is CSLADGNTEAFF. The CDR3 coding sequence is TGCAGCTTGGCCGACGGGAACACTGAAGCTTTCTTT.

The chain joins TRBV19 to TRBJ2-2; unclear D gene. The germline gives CDR1 LNHDA, CDR2 SQIVND (reference sequence). CDR3 size: 13 residues. V was trimmed by 4 bases and J by 2 bases, leaving 5 bases between them. CDR3 nucleotide sequence: TGTGCCAGTAGTAACCAAAACACCGGGGAGCTGTTTTTT. The encoded protein is CASSNQNTGELFF.

At least ten counts were recorded for this clonotype. This chain uses TRBV2 with TRBJ2-7, with TRBD1 matching over 10 bases. This CDR3 contains 14 residues. The germline V gene encodes CDR1 SNHLY and CDR2 FYNNEI. After removal of 7 bases from V and 2 bases from J, the junction contained 5 bases not matched to a gene. Written as DNA, the CDR3 is TGTGCCAGCACTCGACAGGGGGCGACCTACGAGCAGTACTTC. Translating gives CASTRQGATYEQYF. Supplemented by reference TRBV2 and TRBJ2-7, the full variable domain reads EPEVTQTPSHQVTQMGQEVILRCVPISNHLYFYWYRQILGQKVEFLVSFYNNEISEKSEIFDDQFSVERPDGSNFTLKIRSTKLEDSAMYFCASTRQGATYEQYFGPGTRLTVT.

This clonotype occurred a few times. V and J are TRBV19 and TRBJ2-7, with 8 nucleotides matching TRBD1. Germline CDR1 LNHDA, CDR2 SQIVND (reference sequence). V lost 7 bases and J lost 2; bases outside the gene matches: 13. The CDR3 has 16 residues. The CDR3 here is CASKSGGEDKTYEQYF. The CDR3 DNA follows: TGTGCCAGTAAGTCAGGGGGCGAAGATAAGACCTACGAGCAGTACTTC.

The chain uses TRBV29-1 and TRBJ2-7; 10 nucleotides match TRBD2. The junction had 12 bases not matched to a gene; V was cut back by 7 bases and J by 3 bases. The CDR3 loop spans 15 amino acids. Germline lookup yields CDR1 SQVTM and CDR2 ANQGSEA. As DNA, the CDR3 is TGCAGCGCTGTGGGACTAGCGCCCCGGAGCTACGAGCAGTACTTC. It translates to CSAVGLAPRSYEQYF.

The sample holds many counts of this clonotype. V gene TRBV9 combines with J gene TRBJ2-7; tentative D call: TRBD1 (5 bases). V was pared by 0 bases and J by 2 bases, with 12 bases between. Germline CDR1 reads SGDLS; CDR2 reads YYNGEE. The CDR3 covers 15 residues. The CDR3 loop is CASSVVRRVAYEQYF. The CDR3 coding sequence is TGTGCCAGCAGCGTAGTTCGCAGGGTGGCCTACGAGCAGTACTTC.